This entry lists 15 T cell receptor beta chains sequenced from one sample in a study of shared clonotypes between healthy human individuals. The table came from immunoSEQ multiplex PCR; TCRdb's copy has only in-frame clones and leaves some out. The sample has 450,000 to 500,000 clones, 70% to 85% seen once. The specimen sequenced was PBMCs. All receptors come from a woman between 40 and 55 years old in good health. Some clones in this sample may be carry-over from other donors' samples.

The chain uses TRBV5-1 and TRBJ2-1, with D maybe TRBD2 (6 bases). Germline CDR1 SGHRS, CDR2 YFSETQ. V was shortened by 0 bases and J by 9 bases, with 19 bases between the two germline ends. The CDR3 has 16 amino acids. CDR3 sequence reads: CASSLAAGSLTTEQFF. The CDR3 bases are TGCGCCAGCAGCTTGGCCGCGGGATCCCTCACAACTGAGCAGTTCTTC.

The chain carries TRBV2 and TRBJ2-6, with D possibly matching TRBD2 (7 bases). The ends were cut back, 2 bases at V and 4 bases at J, with 9 bases in the middle. The CDR3 contains 15 residues. Germline loops: CDR1 SNHLY, CDR2 FYNNEI. Written as DNA, the CDR3 is TGTGCCAGCAGTGAACGGGGGGCCGGGGCCAACGTCCTGACTTTC. Its translation: CASSERGAGANVLTF.

This clone was detected a few times. This chain joins TRBV6-1 and TRBJ1-2; 7 nucleotides line up with TRBD1. Germline V gene lookup returns CDR1 MNHNS and CDR2 SASEGT. The CDR3 has 15 amino acids. V was pared by 7 bases and J by 0 bases, with 8 bases of the junction left unmatched. This CDR3 is CASNKIQGSNYGYTF. The CDR3 DNA reads as TGTGCCAGCAACAAAATACAGGGGTCTAACTATGGCTACACCTTC.

The chain employs TRBV5-4 and TRBJ2-7; the D call may be TRBD1 or TRBD2 (6 bases each). Germline lookup yields CDR1 SGHNT and CDR2 YYREEE (reference sequence). This CDR3 has 14 amino acids. V shed 2 bases and J shed 4 bases, with 13 bases lying between them. In DNA, the CDR3 is TGTGCCAGCAGCTTTATCGGGGGCGATTACGAGCAGTACTTC. This codes for CASSFIGGDYEQYF. Drawing the rest from reference TRBV5-4 and TRBJ2-7, the complete variable domain is ETGVTQSPTHLIKTRGQQVTLRCSSQSGHNTVSWYQQALGQGPQFIFQYYREEENGRGNFPPRFSGLQFPNYSSELNVNALELDDSALYLCASSFIGGDYEQYFGPGTRLTVT.

The rearrangement links TRBV2 to TRBJ2-3; the D is unclear. This CDR3 has 12 amino acids. Germline V CDR1 and CDR2: SNHLY, FYNNEI. V was pared by 6 bases and J by 4 bases, with 8 bases between. DNA of the CDR3: TGTGCCAGCAGCCTCCAAGCAGATACGCAGTATTTT. Amino acid sequence: CASSLQADTQYF.

The chain recombines TRBV19 with TRBJ1-1; 7 bases map to TRBD1. The CDR3 is made up of 15 amino acids. The V and J ends lost 5 bases and 0 bases, in that order; junction bases with no gene match: 6. The germline gives CDR1 LNHDA, CDR2 SQIVND (reference sequence). CDR3 sequence (DNA): TGTGCCAGTAGTCTGGGGACAGCCATGAACACTGAAGCTTTCTTT. Protein sequence: CASSLGTAMNTEAFF. Using reference TRBV19 and TRBJ1-1 for the parts outside the CDR3, the full variable domain is DGGITQSPKYLFRKEGQNVTLSCEQNLNHDAMYWYRQDPGQGLRLIYYSQIVNDFQKGDIAEGYSVSREKKESFPLTVTSAQKNPTAFYLCASSLGTAMNTEAFFGQGTRLTVV.

This sequence joins TRBV6-5 and TRBJ2-1; 10 nucleotides agree with TRBD1. The V gene's germline CDR1 is MNHEY and CDR2 SVGAGI. The CDR3 totals 14 residues. J lost 6 bases, V lost 2 bases, and 1 base had no gene match. The CDR3 here is CASSYRDRGNEQFF. The CDR3 nucleotides are TGTGCCAGCAGTTACCGGGACAGGGGCAATGAGCAGTTCTTC.

This clone was recorded only once. The chain links TRBV19 to TRBJ1-2; 7 bases are a match to TRBD1. Germline V gene lookup returns CDR1 LNHDA and CDR2 SQIVND (reference sequence). J lost 6 bases, V lost 5 bases, and 9 bases had no gene match. The CDR3 is made up of 14 amino acids. The CDR3 sequence: CASSSGTVWNGYTF. The DNA of the CDR3 is TGTGCCAGTAGTTCCGGGACAGTCTGGAATGGCTACACCTTC.

This clone was seen a few times. The rearrangement links TRBV30 to TRBJ1-1; 8 nucleotides match TRBD1. Germline V gives CDR1 GTSNPN, CDR2 SVGIG (reference sequence). This CDR3 comprises 15 residues. V shed 2 bases, J shed 2 bases, and the junction held 7 bases outside the gene matches. CDR3 in amino acids: CAWSNLDRDNTEAFF. The CDR3 DNA follows: TGTGCCTGGAGTAATCTGGACAGGGATAACACTGAAGCTTTCTTT.

This clone was found once. The V call is TRBV10-3, the J call TRBJ2-7; 10 positions match TRBD2. This CDR3 has 16 amino acids. The junction had 8 bases not matched to a gene; V was cut back by 6 bases and J by 0 bases. The germline gives CDR1 ENHRY, CDR2 SYGVKD. The CDR3 DNA follows: TGTGCCATCAGGCCAGGACTAGCGGAGAGCTCCTACGAGCAGTACTTC. Its translation is CAIRPGLAESSYEQYF.

This clone came up once. The V call is TRBV5-1, the J call TRBJ2-7; a weak D match, TRBD2 (6 bases). CDR1 SGHRS and CDR2 YFSETQ come from the germline V gene. The CDR3 runs 14 residues. V was pared by 4 bases and J by 2 bases, with 13 bases between. The CDR3 here is CASSHGTLAYEQYF. DNA of the CDR3: TGCGCCAGCAGCCACGGGACTTTAGCCTACGAGCAGTACTTC.

This rearrangement joins TRBV6-1 to TRBJ2-1; possibly TRBD1 for D (5 bases). This CDR3 region has 15 residues. Deletions cut 7 bases from V and 6 bases from J, with 19 bases between. CDR1 and CDR2 from the germline V gene are MNHNS and SASEGT. The CDR3 nucleotides read TGTGCCAGCACCGACCCCTTTAAACAGGCCAATGAGCAGTTCTTC. Its protein product is CASTDPFKQANEQFF.

The rearrangement links TRBV7-2 to TRBJ1-3, with D unresolved. This CDR3 region has 15 residues. The germline V and J ends were trimmed by 5 bases and 0 bases, with 11 bases remaining between them. Germline V CDR1 and CDR2: SGHTA, FQGNSA. CDR3 protein: CASSGFGPSGNTIYF. The CDR3 DNA reads TGTGCCAGCAGCGGATTCGGCCCCTCTGGAAACACCATATATTTT.

The gene calls are TRBV11-2 and TRBJ2-1; 11 positions agree with TRBD1. Germline-derived CDR1 and CDR2 are SGHAT and FQNNGV. The CDR3 loop spans 17 amino acids. Unmatched junction bases numbered 13, after V lost 8 bases and J lost 4 bases. The CDR3 sequence: CASGHSWDRGRYNEQFF. CDR3 bases: TGTGCCAGCGGCCACTCTTGGGACAGGGGGAGATACAATGAGCAGTTCTTC.

This clone was observed a single time. The sample carries other DNA sequences with the same CDR3. The chain combines TRBV5-1 with TRBJ2-5; D is possibly TRBD1 or TRBD2 (5 bases each). The germline V and J ends were trimmed by 5 bases and 4 bases, with 12 bases remaining between them. The CDR3 is 13 amino acids. Germline-derived CDR1 and CDR2 are SGHRS and YFSETQ. Written as DNA, the CDR3 is TGCGCCAGCAGTGGGGGACCGGGAGAGACCCAGTACTTC. This codes for CASSGGPGETQYF.